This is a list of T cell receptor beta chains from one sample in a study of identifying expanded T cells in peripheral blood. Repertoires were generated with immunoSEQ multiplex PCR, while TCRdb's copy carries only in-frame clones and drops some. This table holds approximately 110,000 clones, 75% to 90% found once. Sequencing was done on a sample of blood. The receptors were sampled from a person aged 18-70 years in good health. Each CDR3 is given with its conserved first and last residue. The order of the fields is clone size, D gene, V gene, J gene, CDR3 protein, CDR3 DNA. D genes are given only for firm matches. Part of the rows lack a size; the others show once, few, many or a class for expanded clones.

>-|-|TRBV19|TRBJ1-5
CASSPFNQPQHF
TGTGCCAGTAGCCCTTTCAATCAGCCCCAGCATTTT
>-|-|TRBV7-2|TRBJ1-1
CASSLARWAVNTEAFF
TGTGCCAGCAGCTTAGCCCGCTGGGCGGTGAACACTGAAGCTTTCTTT
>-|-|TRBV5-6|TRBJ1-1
CASSARRDGNTEAFF
TGTGCCAGCAGCGCACGCCGGGACGGGAACACTGAAGCTTTCTTT
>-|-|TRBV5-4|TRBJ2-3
CASSFGGPSTDTQYF
TGTGCCAGCAGCTTCGGCGGGCCGAGCACAGATACGCAGTATTTT
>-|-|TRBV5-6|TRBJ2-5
CASSLGAGVFGETQYF
TGTGCCAGCAGCTTGGGGGCAGGGGTGTTTGGTGAGACCCAGTACTTC
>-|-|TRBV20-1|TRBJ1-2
CSATNYGYTF
TGCAGTGCGACGAACTATGGCTACACCTTC
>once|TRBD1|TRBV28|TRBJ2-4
CASSLTGSVNIQYF
TGTGCCAGCAGTCTGACAGGGTCTGTAAACATTCAGTACTTC
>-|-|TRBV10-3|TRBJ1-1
CAISQGGEAFF
TGTGCCATCAGTCAAGGGGGTGAAGCTTTCTTT
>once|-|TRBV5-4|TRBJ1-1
CASSWGGELDRNTEAFF
TGTGCCAGCAGCTGGGGGGGAGAGTTGGACAGGAACACTGAAGCTTTCTTT
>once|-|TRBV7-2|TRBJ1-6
CASSSAWEDSPLHF
TGTGCCAGCAGCTCCGCCTGGGAGGATTCACCCCTCCACTTT
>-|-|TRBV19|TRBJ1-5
CASKDSYSNQPQHF
TGTGCCAGCAAAGACAGTTATAGCAATCAGCCCCAGCATTTT
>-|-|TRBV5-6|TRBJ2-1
CASSFSATYNEQFF
TGTGCCAGCAGCTTTTCCGCCACCTACAATGAGCAGTTCTTC
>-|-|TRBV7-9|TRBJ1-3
CASSLGYTIYF
TGTGCCAGCAGCTTAGGGTACACCATATATTTT
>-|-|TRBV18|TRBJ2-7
CASSDRTGTEQYF
TGTGCCAGCTCAGACCGAACAGGGACCGAGCAGTACTTC
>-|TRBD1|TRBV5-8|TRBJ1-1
CASSSQQGTEAFF
TGTGCCAGCAGTTCCCAACAGGGGACTGAAGCTTTCTTT
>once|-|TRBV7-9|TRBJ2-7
CASSFGPGRGLSYEQYF
TGTGCCAGCAGCTTCGGCCCGGGCAGGGGACTTTCCTACGAGCAGTACTTC
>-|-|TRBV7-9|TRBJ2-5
CASSSGSQETQYF
TGTGCCAGCAGCTCTGGATCCCAAGAGACCCAGTACTTC
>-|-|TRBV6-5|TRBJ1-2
CASIDPGDYGYTF
TGTGCCAGCATTGACCCCGGGGACTATGGCTACACCTTC
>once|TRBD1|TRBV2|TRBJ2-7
CASSSPGTGGLDSYEQYF
TGTGCCAGCAGTTCTCCCGGGACAGGGGGGTTAGACTCCTACGAGCAGTACTTC